A selection of T cell receptor beta chains follows, all from one sample in a study of T cell changes during pregnancy in multiple sclerosis. The table came from immunoSEQ multiplex PCR; TCRdb's copy has only in-frame clones and leaves some out. The data show about 85,000 clones, approximately 90% seen once. The source was peripheral blood, collected in the first trimester of pregnancy. Every receptor here comes from a female donor with multiple sclerosis, enrolled in a pregnancy study. Both conserved end residues are part of each CDR3. Expanded clones get a size class; other rows say once, few or many, or leave the size out.

>once|TRBV5-1|TRBJ2-7
CASSSTGPPYEQYF
>NA|TRBV4-3|TRBJ1-1
CASSQAIDTEAFF
>NA|TRBV7-9|TRBJ1-4
CASTRPAGLEKLFF
>NA|TRBV5-1|TRBJ2-1
CASSLLDREQFF
>NA|TRBV4-3|TRBJ1-1
CASSQIQGPNTEAFF
>NA|TRBV5-4|TRBJ1-2
CASSWGSGDYGYTF
>once|TRBV4-3|TRBJ1-2
CASSQDRGTGDRYTF
>NA|TRBV7-6|TRBJ2-7
CASSLESLAGEQYF
>NA|TRBV7-7|TRBJ2-7
CASSPGLAGGVEQYF
>NA|TRBV14|TRBJ2-5
CASSLGLAGGTQYF
>NA|TRBV5-4|TRBJ2-3
CASSLDGASTDTQYF
>NA|TRBV5-5|TRBJ1-2
CASSLVWQPDLARGYTF
>once|TRBV29-1|TRBJ2-3
CSAQTSGGRSTDTQYF
>NA|TRBV9|TRBJ2-5
CASSAQGFSETQYF
>NA|TRBV4-1|TRBJ2-2
CASSHTGVGTGELFF
>NA|TRBV25-1|TRBJ2-6
CASNSVGGDSGANVLTF
>NA|TRBV9|TRBJ2-2
CASSALQGAAYTGELFF
>NA|TRBV29-1|TRBJ2-3
CSSRQAGGTDTQYF
>NA|TRBV7-6|TRBJ2-7
CASSSSGRLSYEQYF
>NA|TRBV2|TRBJ2-4
CASSKRTSGALAKNIQYF
>NA|TRBV7-6|TRBJ2-3
CASSLGASTDTQYF
>NA|TRBV5-4|TRBJ2-3
CASSPGQGRGTDTQYF
>NA|TRBV27|TRBJ2-1
CASSLPPTRSNEQFF
>NA|TRBV27|TRBJ2-7
CASSPLGLAGPYEQYF
>NA|TRBV4-1|TRBJ2-7
CASSQDPDSSSYEQYF
>NA|TRBV5-4|TRBJ2-4
CASSSPGEAGNYLNIQYF
>NA|TRBV6-5|TRBJ1-4
CASSPGGISNEKLFF
>NA|TRBV6-1|TRBJ2-5
CASSGAATGSETQYF